The entry below gives a single TCR beta chain sequence along with its context. Antigen specificity is unknown. This sample is drawn from a study of beta chain features in type 1 diabetes. Study conclusions and caveats: In every one of the four CD4+ subsets, TCRB CDR3s were moderately but significantly shorter in Type 1 diabetes patients. Insertions were fewer and deletions more numerous at VDJ junctions in type 1 diabetes patients. The naive, central memory and Treg TCRB repertoires of patients appeared to be more similar to one another than those of healthy donors. Equally in patients and controls, shorter templates might have been favored by PCR.

Isolated RNA was reverse transcribed in full, so expressed TCRB transcripts were sequenced. Measured with immunoSEQ multiplex PCR; TCRdb has only the in-frame clones, and not every one. Of under 300,000 clones listed, around 7.8% are singletons. The TCR comes from a woman younger than 35 in good health. Sequenced sample: central memory CD4+ T cells from blood.

DNA for the CDR3: TGCGCCAGCAGCCAAGTGGGGCAGGGGGTTAACACCGGGGAGCTGTTTTTT. This gives the protein CASSQVGQGVNTGELFF. The gene calls are TRBV4-1 and TRBJ2-2, with 7 nucleotides matching TRBD1. V was clipped by 1 base and J by 2 bases; unmatched bases: 7. Germline V lookup: CDR1 MGHRA, CDR2 YSYEKL. The CDR3 totals 17 residues.